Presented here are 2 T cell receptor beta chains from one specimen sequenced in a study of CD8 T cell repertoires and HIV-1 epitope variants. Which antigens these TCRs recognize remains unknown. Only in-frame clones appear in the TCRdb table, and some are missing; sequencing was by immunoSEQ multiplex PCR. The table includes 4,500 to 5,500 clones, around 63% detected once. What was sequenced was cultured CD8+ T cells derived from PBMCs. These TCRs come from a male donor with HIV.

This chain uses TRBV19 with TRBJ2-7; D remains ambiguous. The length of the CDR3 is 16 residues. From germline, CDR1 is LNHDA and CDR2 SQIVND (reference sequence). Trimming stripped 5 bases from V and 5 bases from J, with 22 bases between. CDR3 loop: CASSPRDRSQVDEQYF. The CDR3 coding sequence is TGTGCCAGTAGTCCAAGAGACCGTTCGCAAGTCGACGAGCAGTACTTC.

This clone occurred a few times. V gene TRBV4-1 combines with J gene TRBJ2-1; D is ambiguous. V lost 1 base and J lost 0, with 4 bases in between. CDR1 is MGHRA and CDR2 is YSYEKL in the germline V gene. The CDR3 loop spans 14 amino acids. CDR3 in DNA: TGCGCCAGCAGCCAAGCGAGCTCCTACAATGAGCAGTTCTTC. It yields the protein CASSQASSYNEQFF.